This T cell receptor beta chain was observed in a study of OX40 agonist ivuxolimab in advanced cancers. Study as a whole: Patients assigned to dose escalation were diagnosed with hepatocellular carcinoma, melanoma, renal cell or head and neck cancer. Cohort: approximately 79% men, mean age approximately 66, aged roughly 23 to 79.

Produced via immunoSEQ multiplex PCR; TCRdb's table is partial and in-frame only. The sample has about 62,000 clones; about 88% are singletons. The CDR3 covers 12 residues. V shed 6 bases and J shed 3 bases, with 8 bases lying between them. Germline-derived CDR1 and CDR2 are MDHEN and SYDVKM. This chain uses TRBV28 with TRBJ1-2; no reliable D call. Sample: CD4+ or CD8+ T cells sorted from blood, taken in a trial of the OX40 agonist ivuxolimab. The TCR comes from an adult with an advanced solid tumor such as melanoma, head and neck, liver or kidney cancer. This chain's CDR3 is CASSYADYGYTF. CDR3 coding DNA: TGTGCCAGCAGCTATGCGGACTATGGCTACACCTTC.